Listed here are 30 T cell receptor beta chains from one sample, sequenced in a study of T cell responses to AZD1222 COVID-19 vaccine. Using immunoSEQ multiplex PCR, the repertoire was profiled, and TCRdb retains in-frame clones only, with some absent. The data contain about 60,000 clones, around nine tenths of them singletons. The source was peripheral blood, collected 28 days after the second dose of the MenACWY control vaccine. These receptors were collected from an adult who received the MenACWY meningococcal vaccine as a control.

The chain is built from TRBV5-6 and TRBJ1-6; 10 bases are shared with TRBD1. Trimming cost V 2 bases and J 15 bases; bases outside gene matches: 8. The CDR3 runs 14 residues. Germline V gene sequence: CDR1 SGHDT, CDR2 YYEEEE. The DNA for the CDR3 is TGTGCCAGCAGCTTCGGGACAGGGGAATCAAACCTCCACTTT. This codes for CASSFGTGESNLHF.

This chain uses TRBV5-1 with TRBJ1-3, with D tentatively TRBD1 (5 bases). Looked up from germline, CDR1 is SGHRS and CDR2 is YFSETQ. The V end was cut by 3 bases, the J end by 2 bases, with 12 bases between. The CDR3 is made up of 15 amino acids. The DNA of the CDR3 is TGCGCCAGCAGCTCTGCCCAGGGAACTGGAAACACCATATATTTT. Its translation: CASSSAQGTGNTIYF.

The chain recombines TRBV21-1 with TRBJ2-4. TRBV21-1 is designated a pseudogene. The CDR3 has 11 amino acids. CDR3 residues: CAPKVFSIQYF. CDR3 bases: TGTGCCCCTAAGGTTTTTAGCATTCAGTACTTC.

The chain employs TRBV5-4 and TRBJ2-5, with D uncertain. This CDR3 region has 14 residues. Germline assignment: CDR1 SGHNT and CDR2 YYREEE (reference sequence). Trimming took off 0 bases at V and 3 bases at J, with 9 bases between the two ends. The chain's CDR3 is CASSLGRREETQYF. The CDR3 DNA reads as TGTGCCAGCAGCTTGGGTCGGCGCGAAGAGACCCAGTACTTC.

The V and J genes are TRBV3-1 (or the pseudogene TRBV3-2) and TRBJ1-1; a weak D match, TRBD1 (5 bases). The V gene lost 0 bases and the J gene lost 3 bases, with 11 bases spanning the gap. This CDR3 comprises 15 residues. In germline, CDR1 is LGHDT, CDR2 YNNKEL (reference sequence). The DNA for the CDR3 is TGTGCCAGCAGCCAAGATATTTCCAGGGACACTGAAGCTTTCTTT. Translation: CASSQDISRDTEAFF.

The rearrangement joins TRBV6-1 to TRBJ1-5; TRBD1 agrees at 9 bases. Germline V gene lookup returns CDR1 MNHNS and CDR2 SASEGT. The CDR3 extends over 15 amino acids. V lost 1 base and J lost 4; bases outside the gene matches: 2. Here the CDR3 reads CASSEGTGDNQPQHF. The CDR3, as DNA: TGTGCCAGCAGTGAAGGGACAGGGGATAATCAGCCCCAGCATTTT.

The rearrangement uses TRBV28 and TRBJ2-7; 8 bases map to TRBD2. Trimming cost V 7 bases and J 7 bases; bases outside gene matches: 12. The CDR3 spans 14 residues. Germline CDR1 MDHEN, CDR2 SYDVKM. The DNA for the CDR3 is TGTGCCAGCATCTCGAGAGCGGGAGTTTGGGAGCAGTACTTC. Protein sequence: CASISRAGVWEQYF.

The chain employs TRBV9 and TRBJ2-1, with a tentative D call TRBD2 (6 bases). Trimming pared 4 bases from V and 9 bases from J, leaving 17 bases between. The germline V gene encodes CDR1 SGDLS and CDR2 YYNGEE. The CDR3 runs 14 residues. The CDR3 sequence is CASSPEGTVSEQFF. The CDR3 DNA is TGTGCCAGCAGCCCGGAGGGGACCGTATCTGAGCAGTTCTTC. Full variable domain (rest looked up from reference TRBV9 and TRBJ2-1): DSGVTQTPKHLITATGQRVTLRCSPRSGDLSVYWYQQSLDQGLQFLIQYYNGEERAKGNILERFSAQQFPDLHSELNLSSLELGDSALYFCASSPEGTVSEQFFGPGTRLTVL.

The chain links TRBV18 to TRBJ1-4; D is undetermined. There are 15 residues in the CDR3. The V end was cut by 0 bases, the J end by 5 bases, with 10 bases between. The V gene's germline CDR1 is KGHSH and CDR2 LQKENI. In DNA form, the CDR3 reads TGTGCCAGCTCACCACCAGGAGCAGAGAATGAAAAACTGTTTTTT. Protein product: CASSPPGAENEKLFF.

CDR3 loop: CASSFGRGRTDTQYF. The CDR3 DNA sequence: TGTGCCAGCAGCTTCGGGCGGGGTCGCACAGATACGCAGTATTTT. The chain couples TRBV7-2 to TRBJ2-3; a weak D match, TRBD2 (6 bases). The CDR3 consists of 15 residues. The germline V gene encodes CDR1 SGHTA and CDR2 FQGNSA. V was shortened by 3 bases and J by 1 base, with 11 bases between the two germline ends.

This chain links TRBV7-9 with TRBJ1-2; D is ambiguous. Germline V gene lookup returns CDR1 SEHNR and CDR2 FQNEAQ (reference sequence). Trimming took 5 bases from V and 4 from J, leaving 20 bases between them. This CDR3 contains 16 residues. CDR3 DNA sequence: TGTGCCAGCAGCCCCATCGTGGGAGGCCTGGTCTATGGCTACACCTTC. Residues: CASSPIVGGLVYGYTF.

This clone appeared a single time. This rearrangement joins TRBV6-1 to TRBJ1-2; possibly TRBD1 for D (6 bases). V dropped 3 bases and J dropped 4 bases, with 21 bases sitting between them. The germline V gene has CDR1 MNHNS and CDR2 SASEGT. CDR3 length: 17 residues. CDR3 protein: CASSDPPGARGGYGYTF. CDR3 nucleotides: TGTGCCAGCAGTGATCCCCCTGGTGCCAGGGGAGGCTATGGCTACACCTTC.

V and J are TRBV15 and TRBJ1-4; 9 nucleotides align to TRBD1. The germline V gene has CDR1 LNHNV and CDR2 YYDKDF (reference sequence). V lost 0 bases, J lost 8 bases, and 4 bases stayed unmatched. CDR3 size: 15 residues. The CDR3 sequence: CATSRDRQGGEKLFF. CDR3 coding DNA: TGTGCCACCAGCAGAGATCGACAGGGGGGAGAAAAACTGTTTTTT.

This clone was detected only once. The V and J genes are TRBV27 and TRBJ2-3; 11 bases align to TRBD2. The CDR3 is 16 residues long. Unmatched junction bases numbered 9, after V lost 6 bases and J lost 4 bases. Per germline, CDR1 MNHEY and CDR2 SMNVEV (reference sequence). The CDR3 DNA reads as TGTGCCAGCAGCACATTAGCGGGAGGGCCCTCAGATACGCAGTATTTT. This translates into CASSTLAGGPSDTQYF.

V is TRBV10-2 and J is TRBJ2-1; D gene ambiguous. The CDR3 runs 13 residues. CDR1 is WSHSY, CDR2 SAAADI, per germline. Trimming left V 3 bases short and J 3 bases short, with 6 bases between. The CDR3 region is CASSDSSYNEQFF. CDR3 sequence (DNA): TGCGCCAGCAGTGATTCTAGCTACAATGAGCAGTTCTTC.

The chain uses TRBV27 and TRBJ1-2; D remains unclear. The CDR3 contains 11 residues. CDR1 is MNHEY and CDR2 is SMNVEV in the germline V gene (reference sequence). V dropped 5 bases and J dropped 4 bases, with 5 bases sitting between them. DNA of the CDR3: TGTGCCAGCAGTGGGGTCTATGGCTACACCTTC. Translated, it gives CASSGVYGYTF.

This rearrangement joins TRBV6-5 to TRBJ2-1; the D is unclear. V lost 0 bases to trimming and J lost 5 bases, with 14 bases between them. This CDR3 region has 16 residues. Looked up from germline, CDR1 is MNHEY and CDR2 is SVGAGI. The CDR3 coding sequence is TGTGCCAGCAGTTACTCGAGGAGTCTCGGCCACAATGAGCAGTTCTTC. Its protein is CASSYSRSLGHNEQFF.

The chain joins TRBV6-6 to TRBJ2-3, with D maybe TRBD1 (5 bases). V gave up 6 bases and J gave up 0 bases, with 10 bases separating them. CDR1 is MNHNY, CDR2 SVGAGI, per germline (reference sequence). The CDR3 totals 14 residues. In DNA form, the CDR3 reads TGTGCCAGCAGGACAGCGACTAGCACAGATACGCAGTATTTT. This codes for CASRTATSTDTQYF.

This clone was seen a few times. CDR3 sequence reads: CASSVSGRANNEQYF. For the CDR3, the DNA is TGCGCCAGCAGCGTTAGCGGGAGGGCCAACAACGAGCAGTACTTC. The J gene is TRBJ2-7, the V gene TRBV10-1; 11 bases map to TRBD2. The CDR3 extends over 15 amino acids. Per the germline V gene, CDR1 is WNHNN and CDR2 is SYGVQD (reference sequence). The V and J ends lost 6 bases and 5 bases, in that order; junction bases with no gene match: 9.

This clone was counted between two and nine times. The chain couples TRBV28 to TRBJ1-5; D is uncertain. Germline loops: CDR1 MDHEN, CDR2 SYDVKM. The CDR3 contains 14 residues. V was trimmed by 4 bases and J by 5 bases, leaving 12 bases between them. CDR3 residues: CASSSQEGHQPQHF. Written as DNA, the CDR3 is TGTGCCAGCAGTTCCCAGGAAGGCCATCAGCCCCAGCATTTT.

The rearrangement joins TRBV5-1 to TRBJ2-2, with 8 bases that match TRBD1. CDR3 length: 16 amino acids. J was trimmed by 1 base and V by 4 bases; bases with no gene match: 6. From germline, CDR1 is SGHRS and CDR2 YFSETQ. The CDR3 DNA follows: TGCGCCAGCAGCCTCCAGGGGGCCTTGAACACCGGGGAGCTGTTTTTT. This gives the protein CASSLQGALNTGELFF.

The chain combines TRBV6-2 or TRBV6-3 with TRBJ2-7; D gene uncertain. Deletions cut 0 bases from V and 6 bases from J, with 21 bases between. Germline CDR1 MNHEY, CDR2 SVGEGT. This CDR3 region has 17 residues. CDR3 in DNA: TGTGCCAGCAGTTACTCCACCTCTATAATAGAGCAAGGCGAGCAGTACTTC. Protein sequence: CASSYSTSIIEQGEQYF.

This chain links TRBV18 with TRBJ1-5, with TRBD1 as a possible D gene (5 bases). The V and J ends lost 5 bases and 0 bases respectively, with 11 bases between them. The CDR3 extends over 15 amino acids. Germline CDR1 and CDR2: KGHSH and LQKENI. CDR3 sequence: CASSADSYSNQPQHF. CDR3 sequence (DNA): TGTGCCAGCTCAGCCGACAGCTATAGCAATCAGCCCCAGCATTTT.

The chain couples TRBV11-2 to TRBJ1-1, with TRBD1 matching 7 bases. Losses at the gene ends were 5 bases for V and 8 bases for J; bases not matched to a gene: 8. The germline gives CDR1 SGHAT, CDR2 FQNNGV. The CDR3 length is 13 residues. CDR3 bases: TGTGCCAGCAGCCTTTCAGGACAGGTAGAAGCTTTCTTT. This gives the protein CASSLSGQVEAFF. Full variable domain (missing parts from reference TRBV11-2 and TRBJ1-1): EAGVAQSPRYKIIEKRQSVAFWCNPISGHATLYWYQQILGQGPKLLIQFQNNGVVDDSQLPKDRFSAERLKGVDSTLKIQPAKLEDSAVYLCASSLSGQVEAFFGQGTRLTVV.

The chain recombines TRBV2 with TRBJ2-6, with 9 bases lining up with TRBD2. Trimming cost V 3 bases and J 0 bases; bases outside gene matches: 3. The germline gives CDR1 SNHLY, CDR2 FYNNEI. This CDR3 spans 17 amino acids. The CDR3 here is CASSDRLAVSGANVLTF. The CDR3 DNA is TGTGCCAGCAGTGATAGACTAGCGGTCTCTGGGGCCAACGTCCTGACTTTC.

V usage is TRBV19 and J usage is TRBJ2-2; the D gene could be TRBD1 or TRBD2 (6 bases each). The V gene lost 9 bases and the J gene lost 3 bases, with 14 bases spanning the gap. CDR3 length equals 14 residues. From germline, CDR1 is LNHDA and CDR2 SQIVND (reference sequence). The DNA for the CDR3 is TGTGCCAGCCATAACAGGGAGGACACCGGGGAGCTGTTTTTT. This codes for CASHNREDTGELFF.

The chain has TRBV7-2 and TRBJ2-3; 7 bases are shared with TRBD2. The germline V gene encodes CDR1 SGHTA and CDR2 FQGNSA. The CDR3 covers 13 residues. The trim removed 1 base at V and 7 bases at J, leaving 2 bases unmatched. In DNA, the CDR3 is TGTGCCAGCAGCTTAGGCGGGAGTAATACGCAGTATTTT. Translating gives CASSLGGSNTQYF.

The V call is TRBV24-1, the J call TRBJ2-7; TRBD2 matches at 10 bases. CDR1 and CDR2 from the germline V gene are KGHDR and SFDVKD. Trimming removed 8 bases from V and 2 bases from J; junction bases left unmatched: 2. This CDR3 has 13 amino acids. The CDR3: CATIAGGAYEQYF. The CDR3 nucleotides are TGTGCCACCATAGCGGGAGGCGCCTACGAGCAGTACTTC.

The chain couples TRBV9 to TRBJ2-1; 9 positions match TRBD1. V lost 3 bases to trimming and J lost 5 bases; unmatched junction nucleotides: 6. The germline CDR1 and CDR2 sequences are SGDLS and YYNGEE. The CDR3 contains 15 residues. The CDR3 region is CASSASGQGNNEQFF. Here the CDR3 DNA reads TGTGCCAGCAGCGCCTCGGGACAGGGAAACAATGAGCAGTTCTTC. Full variable domain (rest looked up from reference TRBV9 and TRBJ2-1): DSGVTQTPKHLITATGQRVTLRCSPRSGDLSVYWYQQSLDQGLQFLIQYYNGEERAKGNILERFSAQQFPDLHSELNLSSLELGDSALYFCASSASGQGNNEQFFGPGTRLTVL.

This sequence joins TRBV11-2 and TRBJ2-2; D possibly corresponds to TRBD2 (7 bases). CDR3 size: 16 residues. The V end lost 6 bases, the J end lost 6 bases, and 20 bases lay between the germline ends. Germline V gene data show CDR1 as SGHAT and CDR2 as FQNNGV. CDR3 bases: TGTGCCAGCAGTGTTAGGGGGAGGGGTTCGGCCGGGGAGCTGTTTTTT. This sequence encodes CASSVRGRGSAGELFF.